These 20 T cell receptor beta chains came from one sample sequenced in a study of blood T cell repertoires in COVID-19. Data came from immunoSEQ multiplex PCR; TCRdb stores just in-frame clones and leaves some out. The table has some 100,000 clones, just under 85% seen once. Sequencing was carried out using peripheral blood. The receptor source for this set is a man in his fifties with active or convalescent COVID-19.

The CDR3 DNA is TGCGCCAGCAGCCCACAGGGGGGGAATGGCTACACCTTC. Protein sequence: CASSPQGGNGYTF. The chain uses TRBV5-1 and TRBJ1-2; 8 nucleotides align to TRBD1. This CDR3 is 13 amino acids long. Germline CDR1 and CDR2: SGHRS and YFSETQ. Trimming took 4 bases from V and 6 from J; bases not matched to a gene: 5.

The rearrangement links TRBV19 to TRBJ2-1; 8 bases fit TRBD2. The V gene's germline CDR1 is LNHDA and CDR2 SQIVND (reference sequence). V trimming: 5 bases; J trimming: 5 bases; junction bases outside the gene matches: 17. CDR3 length: 18 amino acids. Here the CDR3 reads CASSQLTGAGGTNNEQFF. Written as DNA, the CDR3 is TGTGCCAGTAGTCAGTTAACCGGGGCGGGAGGAACAAACAATGAGCAGTTCTTC.

The chain combines TRBV5-1 with TRBJ1-6, with D possibly TRBD1 on 5 matching bases. With 2 bases removed from V and 0 bases from J, the gap between germline ends came to 15 bases. CDR1 and CDR2 (germline): SGHRS, YFSETQ. The length of the CDR3 is 18 residues. CDR3 bases: TGCGCCAGCAGCTTACTCGGACACCAGAGCTCCTATAATTCACCCCTCCACTTT. Amino acids: CASSLLGHQSSYNSPLHF.

This clone was recorded once. The rearrangement joins TRBV6-5 to TRBJ1-5, with D possibly TRBD1 on 5 matching bases. V was pared by 6 bases and J by 4 bases, with 16 bases between. This CDR3 has 15 amino acids. CDR1 is MNHEY and CDR2 is SVGAGI in the germline V gene. DNA for the CDR3: TGTGCCAGCAGCCGACAAGGAGGGGCTAATCAGCCCCAGCATTTT. Its protein is CASSRQGGANQPQHF.

This chain links TRBV3-1 (or the pseudogene TRBV3-2) with TRBJ1-4, with D tentatively TRBD1 (6 bases). Germline loops: CDR1 LGHDT, CDR2 YNNKEL (reference sequence). The CDR3 is 14 residues long. Deletions cut 0 bases from V and 7 bases from J, with 9 bases between. This CDR3 is CASSQDQGTEKLFF. DNA of the CDR3: TGTGCCAGCAGCCAAGATCAGGGGACTGAAAAACTGTTTTTT.

The genes are TRBV27 and TRBJ2-2; no clear D. The CDR3 is 16 amino acids. CDR1 MNHEY and CDR2 SMNVEV come from the germline V gene (reference sequence). The ends were cut back, 5 bases at V and 6 bases at J, with 19 bases in the middle. The CDR3 protein is CASSPRLSALAGELFF. The CDR3 DNA reads TGTGCCAGCAGTCCCCGGTTATCCGCGTTGGCCGGGGAGCTGTTTTTT.

The chain joins TRBV7-6 to TRBJ2-2, with 10 nucleotides matching TRBD1. The CDR3 is made up of 15 amino acids. The germline gives CDR1 SGHVS, CDR2 FNYEAQ. The trim removed 4 bases at V and 6 bases at J, leaving 5 bases unmatched. In nucleotides, the CDR3 is TGTGCCAGCAGCTCCGGGACAGGGGTGTCCGGGGAGCTGTTTTTT. Encoded protein: CASSSGTGVSGELFF.

This chain connects TRBV6-5 to TRBJ1-4; D might be TRBD1 (6 bases). Between the trimmed V and J ends, which lost 7 bases and 7 bases, there was a span of 16 bases. The CDR3 consists of 14 residues. Germline-derived CDR1 and CDR2 are MNHEY and SVGAGI. The CDR3 protein is CASTLGGGLEKLFF. The CDR3 region has the DNA TGTGCCAGCACCCTAGGGGGGGGGCTTGAAAAACTGTTTTTT.

This clone was counted between two and nine times. The rearrangement uses TRBV19 and TRBJ2-2, with 11 bases that match TRBD2. Unmatched junction bases numbered 9, after V lost 9 bases and J lost 3 bases. The CDR3 runs to 16 residues. The germline CDR1 and CDR2 sequences are LNHDA and SQIVND (reference sequence). The CDR3 region is CARPIAGGPDTGELFF. CDR3 sequence (DNA): TGTGCCAGACCGATAGCGGGAGGGCCAGACACCGGGGAGCTGTTTTTT.

The chain is built from TRBV7-9 and TRBJ1-6; D gene unclear. CDR3 length: 15 residues. Germline assignment: CDR1 SEHNR and CDR2 FQNEAQ (reference sequence). V lost 2 bases and J 0 bases, leaving 5 bases between the germline ends. The CDR3 is CASSLHSSYNSPLHF. DNA for the CDR3: TGTGCCAGCAGCTTACATAGCTCCTATAATTCACCCCTCCACTTT. The whole variable domain, filled in from reference TRBV7-9 and TRBJ1-6, reads DTGVSQNPRHKITKRGQNVTFRCDPISEHNRLYWYRQTLGQGPEFLTYFQNEAQLEKSRLLSDRFSAERPKGSFSTLEIQRTEQGDSAMYLCASSLHSSYNSPLHFGNGTRLTVT.

The rearrangement joins TRBV2 to TRBJ2-4, with D perhaps TRBD2 (5 bases). This CDR3 comprises 16 residues. Germline CDR1 SNHLY, CDR2 FYNNEI. Trimming shortened V by 4 bases and J by 1 base, and 14 bases separated the two germline ends. In DNA, the CDR3 is TGTGCCAGCAGTGTTTTGGGAGAGGCGGCCAAAAACATTCAGTACTTC. Residues: CASSVLGEAAKNIQYF.

The CDR3 DNA sequence: TGTGCCAGCAGCTTACCAGGGTTCACCGGGGAGCTGTTTTTT. Translating it yields CASSLPGFTGELFF. The chain recombines TRBV7-8 with TRBJ2-2, with a weak D call TRBD1 (5 bases). The germline gives CDR1 SGHVS, CDR2 FQNEAQ. The CDR3 contains 14 residues. Trimming pared 2 bases from V and 4 bases from J, leaving 8 bases between.

This clone was seen only once. The chain has TRBV5-1 and TRBJ1-4; D is uncertain. Trimming stripped 2 bases from V and 0 bases from J, with 8 bases between. The CDR3 contains 15 residues. Germline values: CDR1 SGHRS, CDR2 YFSETQ. CDR3: CASSFTAPTNEKLFF. The DNA for the CDR3 is TGCGCCAGCAGCTTTACAGCCCCAACTAATGAAAAACTGTTTTTT.

The chain carries TRBV29-1 and TRBJ2-1, with 9 nucleotides matching TRBD2. The germline CDR1 and CDR2 sequences are SQVTM and ANQGSEA. The CDR3 consists of 16 residues. J lost 2 bases, V lost 0 bases, and 5 bases had no gene match. The CDR3 DNA reads as TGCAGCGTTGAAGATCCGGCTAGCGGGGCCTACAATGAGCAGTTCTTC. Protein: CSVEDPASGAYNEQFF.

The chain carries TRBV6-4 and TRBJ2-7, with D possibly being TRBD2 (6 bases). The CDR3 spans 14 residues. Germline V CDR1 and CDR2: MRHNA, SNTAGT. Trimming left V 9 bases short and J 2 bases short, with 17 bases between. In DNA form, the CDR3 reads TGTGCCAGGGCCCCGAGTAGCGGAACCTACGAGCAGTACTTC. Amino acid sequence: CARAPSSGTYEQYF.

The chain is built from TRBV19 and TRBJ2-5; 12 bases are shared with TRBD2. Germline V gene sequence: CDR1 LNHDA, CDR2 SQIVND (reference sequence). This CDR3 is 16 amino acids long. V trimming: 5 bases; J trimming: 4 bases; junction bases outside the gene matches: 8. CDR3 region: CASSAAGLAGLETQYF. The CDR3 DNA reads TGTGCCAGTAGTGCAGCGGGACTAGCGGGTTTAGAGACCCAGTACTTC.

The chain uses TRBV3-1 (or the pseudogene TRBV3-2) and TRBJ2-1; 7 bases match TRBD1. This CDR3 region has 14 residues. Looked up from germline, CDR1 is LGHDT and CDR2 is YNNKEL (reference sequence). Losses at the gene ends were 4 bases for V and 2 bases for J; bases not matched to a gene: 2. The CDR3 here is CASSLGQAYNEQFF. CDR3 nucleotides: TGTGCCAGCAGCCTAGGACAGGCCTACAATGAGCAGTTCTTC.

This clone was seen a few times. V usage is TRBV19 and J usage is TRBJ2-3; D is possibly TRBD1 (5 bases). V lost 7 bases and J lost 3, with 11 bases in between. Per germline, CDR1 LNHDA and CDR2 SQIVND (reference sequence). CDR3 length equals 13 residues. The CDR3 loop reads CASTGRTTDTQYF. The CDR3 DNA reads as TGTGCCAGTACCGGGCGGACAACAGATACGCAGTATTTT.

The V and J genes are TRBV19 and TRBJ1-1; 7 bases are a match to TRBD1. Germline trimming cut 7 bases from V and 3 bases from J; bases unmatched to any gene: 5. This CDR3 comprises 13 residues. Germline lookup yields CDR1 LNHDA and CDR2 SQIVND (reference sequence). This CDR3 reads CASNEGADTEAFF. CDR3 DNA sequence: TGTGCCAGTAATGAGGGGGCGGACACTGAAGCTTTCTTT.

In the case of this clone: Germline and junction disagree at one end, which may indicate a read error. J is TRBJ2-7 and V is TRBV3-1 (or the pseudogene TRBV3-2); 12 bases map to TRBD2. CDR1 is LGHDT, CDR2 YNNKEL, per germline (reference sequence). This CDR3 spans 13 amino acids. The CDR3 here is CASRLTSGGPTLF. The DNA for the CDR3 is TGTGCCAGCAGACTGACTAGCGGGGGCCCTACTCTCTTC.